This T cell receptor (beta chain) was captured by sequencing in a study of technical replicates of blood from several donors. Some clones are missing from TCRdb's copy, which holds only in-frame ones; the method was immunoSEQ multiplex PCR. The table shows tens of thousands of clones, with about 98% occurring only once. Germline V lookup: CDR1 MGHRA, CDR2 YSYEKL. The CDR3 runs to 14 residues. V was cut by 4 bases and J by 4 bases, with 8 bases left in between. In its sample, this clone was seen once. The receptor was isolated from a human donor in good health. This chain uses TRBV4-1 with TRBJ2-6; tentative D call: TRBD1 (5 bases). Sequencing was done on a sample of T cells isolated from PBMCs. CDR3 residues: CASSPGSGANVLTF. CDR3 DNA: TGCGCCAGCAGCCCAGGGTCCGGGGCCAACGTCCTGACTTTC.